Reported below is one TCR beta chain. Its antigen remains unidentified. A quantitative 5'-RACE method, one with molecular barcodes, was used to make TCR beta libraries. Each CDR3 protein is one row after TCRdb ran MiXCR on the 5' RACE reads. Of around 390,000 distinct CDR3 sequences in the sample, more than 20% were seen once. This record belongs to a study of CD8 T cells in ankylosing spondylitis. CDR1 is LGHNA and CDR2 is YNFKEQ in the germline V gene. The CDR3 is made up of 15 amino acids. V was clipped by 0 bases and J by 8 bases, with 14 bases between them. General observations from the study: Among TCR beta sequences, a motif of several highly homologous variants appeared characteristic of ankylosing spondylitis blood. According to the report, clones linked to the disease were significantly enriched in matched synovial fluid samples taken from ankylosing spondylitis patients.

The chain links TRBV4-2 to TRBJ2-4; D perhaps matches TRBD2 (5 bases). This receptor was identified in a male donor with ankylosing spondylitis. Sequencing input: blood, either unsorted or a sorted T cell fraction (not recorded which). CDR3: CASSQENDRGDIQYF. DNA of the CDR3: TGTGCCAGCAGCCAAGAAAACGACCGGGGTGACATTCAGTACTTC.